Below are 24 T cell receptor beta chains sequenced from a single sample in a study of blood T cell repertoires in COVID-19. Method: immunoSEQ multiplex PCR; TCRdb's copy keeps in-frame clones and lacks some. The sample consists of under 200,000 clones, roughly four fifths of them appearing once. Material for sequencing was peripheral blood. All receptors come from a human donor in a cohort sampled during active COVID-19.

The V and J genes are TRBV28 and TRBJ1-5, with D possibly TRBD1 on 5 matching bases. CDR1 and CDR2 from the germline V gene are MDHEN and SYDVKM. CDR3 length equals 13 residues. V was pared by 3 bases and J by 7 bases, with 10 bases between. In DNA, the CDR3 is TGTGCCAGCAGTTTCAGGGAAAGGCAGCCCCAGCATTTT. It yields the protein CASSFRERQPQHF.

The genes are TRBV7-2 and TRBJ2-7; TRBD1 matches at 7 bases. Germline-derived CDR1 and CDR2 are SGHTA and FQGNSA. V shed 4 bases and J 6 bases; nucleotides not matched to a gene: 9. CDR3 length equals 14 residues. CDR3 protein: CASSSDRVVGEQYF. The CDR3 coding sequence is TGTGCCAGCAGCTCAGACAGGGTAGTTGGCGAGCAGTACTTC.

This clone was seen only a few times. V gene TRBV12-2 combines with J gene TRBJ1-1; the table names TRBD1, a call not compared with the DNA. TRBV12-2 is deemed a pseudogene. The CDR3 spans 14 residues. The CDR3 spells CASRLGTPNTEAFF. In nucleotides, the CDR3 is TGTGCAAGTCGCTTAGGGACACCAAACACTGAAGCTTTCTTT.

The J gene is TRBJ2-1, the V gene TRBV27; D not resolved. Germline loops: CDR1 MNHEY, CDR2 SMNVEV (reference sequence). This CDR3 region has 13 residues. Trimming pared 5 bases from V and 6 bases from J, leaving 11 bases between. The CDR3 sequence is CASSITGVNEQFF. The DNA of the CDR3 is TGTGCCAGCAGTATTACGGGTGTCAATGAGCAGTTCTTC.

The chain employs TRBV6-5 and TRBJ1-4; a weak D match, TRBD1 (6 bases). The CDR3 sequence is 15 residues long. The V and J ends lost 6 bases and 3 bases respectively, with 14 bases between them. The germline V gene has CDR1 MNHEY and CDR2 SVGAGI. The CDR3 DNA follows: TGTGCCAGCAGCAGCTTTGAGGGGGCTAATGAAAAACTGTTTTTT. Amino acids: CASSSFEGANEKLFF.

V usage is TRBV28 and J usage is TRBJ2-7, with 13 nucleotides matching TRBD2. The CDR3 is made up of 17 amino acids. Germline-derived CDR1 and CDR2 are MDHEN and SYDVKM. Trimming took 4 bases from V and 3 from J; bases not matched to a gene: 9. Here the CDR3 DNA reads TGTGCCAGCAGTTCCCCTCGGACTAGCGGGGGAAACTACGAGCAGTACTTC. Translation: CASSSPRTSGGNYEQYF.

This sequence joins TRBV3-1 (or the pseudogene TRBV3-2) and TRBJ1-4; D possibly corresponds to TRBD1 (5 bases). Trimming cost V 6 bases and J 6 bases, with 11 bases left between them. Germline V CDR1 and CDR2: LGHDT, YNNKEL (reference sequence). The CDR3 has 13 amino acids. Here the CDR3 reads CASRLGGDEKLFF. CDR3 nucleotides: TGTGCCAGCAGACTGGGGGGGGATGAAAAACTGTTTTTT.

The V gene is TRBV27, the J gene TRBJ1-1; perhaps TRBD1 as D (6 bases). The CDR3 has 15 residues. Trimming pared 0 bases from V and 5 bases from J, leaving 13 bases between. Per the germline V gene, CDR1 is MNHEY and CDR2 is SMNVEV (reference sequence). CDR3 nucleotide sequence: TGTGCCAGCAGTTTATCCCACAGGGATGGGACTGAAGCTTTCTTT. Its protein product is CASSLSHRDGTEAFF.

V and J are TRBV4-1 and TRBJ2-3, with D possibly TRBD1 on 7 matching bases. Germline V gene lookup returns CDR1 MGHRA and CDR2 YSYEKL. This CDR3 comprises 16 residues. The germline V and J ends were trimmed by 2 bases and 1 base, with 13 bases remaining between them. The CDR3 sequence: CASSQQGGGGTDTQYF. The CDR3, as DNA: TGCGCCAGCAGCCAACAGGGGGGAGGTGGCACAGATACGCAGTATTTT.

This clone was seen a few times. The V and J genes are TRBV19 and TRBJ1-5; D might be TRBD1 (6 bases). V shed 3 bases and J shed 5 bases, with 23 bases lying between them. The CDR3 consists of 18 residues. From germline, CDR1 is LNHDA and CDR2 SQIVND (reference sequence). CDR3 protein: CASSIAGGTGLDYQPQHF. DNA for the CDR3: TGTGCCAGTAGTATCGCGGGGGGAACAGGGCTCGATTATCAGCCCCAGCATTTT.

This clone has more than one count but fewer than ten. Other nucleotide sequences in the sample specify the same CDR3. The V call is TRBV4-1, the J call TRBJ1-5; D perhaps matches TRBD1 (6 bases). V was clipped by 0 bases and J by 6 bases, with 12 bases between them. This CDR3 has 15 amino acids. Per germline, CDR1 MGHRA and CDR2 YSYEKL. DNA for the CDR3: TGCGCCAGCAGCCAAGAAGGGGGTGGTGGTCAGCCCCAGCATTTT. It translates to CASSQEGGGGQPQHF.

The gene calls are TRBV28 and TRBJ2-1; 9 positions match TRBD1. Germline CDR1 is MDHEN and CDR2 is SYDVKM. Trimming at V came to 5 bases and at J to 2 bases, leaving 4 bases not matched to a gene. This CDR3 spans 15 amino acids. CDR3 sequence reads: CASSHRQGAYNEQFF. CDR3 nucleotide sequence: TGTGCCAGCAGTCACCGACAGGGGGCCTACAATGAGCAGTTCTTC.

This clone came up a few times. V and J are TRBV18 and TRBJ2-7; D not certain. The V gene lost 2 bases and the J gene lost 0 bases, with 5 bases spanning the gap. The CDR3 spans 13 residues. Germline assignment: CDR1 KGHSH and CDR2 LQKENI. The CDR3 nucleotides read TGTGCCAGCTCACCAGACATCTCCTACGAGCAGTACTTC. It codes for CASSPDISYEQYF.

In its sample, this clone was seen a few times. This rearrangement joins TRBV6-5 to TRBJ1-1; 7 nucleotides match TRBD1. V was clipped by 9 bases and J by 6 bases; unmatched bases: 13. This CDR3 has 14 residues. CDR1 and CDR2 (germline): MNHEY, SVGAGI. The CDR3: CASKPGQEYSEAFF. The DNA of the CDR3 is TGTGCCAGTAAACCTGGACAGGAGTATTCTGAAGCTTTCTTT.

This chain connects TRBV19 to TRBJ1-2, with TRBD1 as a possible D gene (5 bases). The V end lost 4 bases, the J end lost 7 bases, and 10 bases lay between the germline ends. This CDR3 contains 12 residues. Germline CDR1 LNHDA, CDR2 SQIVND (reference sequence). The CDR3 protein is CASSTGQGGYTF. CDR3 sequence (DNA): TGTGCCAGTAGTACAGGACAAGGTGGCTACACCTTC.

The CDR3 spells CASSSGQVIEAFF. The CDR3 coding sequence is TGCGCCAGCAGCTCGGGACAGGTGATTGAAGCTTTCTTT. V and J are TRBV5-1 and TRBJ1-1; 8 nucleotides align to TRBD1. CDR3 length equals 13 residues. Germline V gene lookup returns CDR1 SGHRS and CDR2 YFSETQ. V lost 3 bases, J lost 7 bases, and 5 bases stayed unmatched.

The CDR3 nucleotides read TGTGCCAGCAGTGAAAGTCCAGGTAATGCCTGGGGGGTAACTGAAGCTTTCTTT. Translation gives CASSESPGNAWGVTEAFF. This chain joins TRBV6-1 and TRBJ1-1, with D possibly being TRBD1 (5 bases). The germline gives CDR1 MNHNS, CDR2 SASEGT. The V and J ends lost 2 bases and 5 bases respectively, with 24 bases between them. The length of the CDR3 is 18 residues.

The rearrangement uses TRBV14 and TRBJ2-7; 9 bases map to TRBD2. This CDR3 comprises 14 residues. V lost 2 bases and J lost 2; bases outside the gene matches: 1. Per germline, CDR1 SGHDN and CDR2 FVKESK. The CDR3 nucleotides are TGTGCCAGCAGCCAACGCGGGAGGGCCTACGAGCAGTACTTC. Protein product: CASSQRGRAYEQYF.

A single count supports this clone. The DNA of the CDR3 is TGTGCCAGCAGATCCGGACAGGGGGGAAACTACGAGCAGTACTTC. This sequence encodes CASRSGQGGNYEQYF. The rearrangement links TRBV12-1 to TRBJ2-7; the table assigns TRBD1, which was not confirmed against the DNA. TRBV12-1 is a pseudogene locus. This CDR3 is built from 15 residues.

This chain links TRBV18 with TRBJ1-1; 7 bases fit TRBD1. The CDR3 covers 15 residues. V was pared by 5 bases and J by 4 bases, with 10 bases of the junction left unmatched. Germline CDR1 is KGHSH and CDR2 is LQKENI. CDR3 residues: CASSSSGQVGTEAFF. In DNA form, the CDR3 reads TGTGCCAGCTCATCTTCCGGACAGGTCGGCACTGAAGCTTTCTTT.

This sequence joins TRBV25-1 and TRBJ2-7; 7 nucleotides agree with TRBD1. Losses at the gene ends were 6 bases for V and 3 bases for J; bases not matched to a gene: 5. Germline CDR1 reads MGHDK; CDR2 reads SYGVNS. CDR3 length equals 13 residues. The CDR3 loop reads CASSLGTDYEQYF. In nucleotides, the CDR3 is TGTGCCAGCAGCTTGGGGACAGACTACGAGCAGTACTTC.

The chain is built from TRBV21-1 and TRBJ2-7; the tabulated D call, TRBD2, remains unverified against the DNA. TRBV21-1 constitutes a pseudogene. This CDR3 is 15 amino acids long. The CDR3 coding sequence is TGTGCCAGCAGCAAAGGAAGCGGGGGCCCCCCCGAGCAGTACTTC. Translated: CASSKGSGGPPEQYF.

The gene calls are TRBV24-1 and TRBJ2-7; D uncertain. The length of the CDR3 is 14 residues. V was trimmed by 3 bases and J by 2 bases, leaving 10 bases between them. Germline CDR1 is KGHDR and CDR2 is SFDVKD. CDR3 bases: TGTGCCACCAGTGATGGTGGGCCTCCCTACGAGCAGTACTTC. Amino acid sequence: CATSDGGPPYEQYF.

The V and J genes are TRBV5-8 and TRBJ1-2; 7 bases align to TRBD1. The J segment lost 8 bases and the V segment lost 5 bases, leaving 9 bases of the junction unmatched. The CDR3 covers 13 residues. Germline V gene data show CDR1 as SGHTS and CDR2 as YDEGEE. This chain's CDR3 is CASRPPTGLGYTF. CDR3 bases: TGTGCCAGCAGGCCCCCGACAGGGCTGGGCTACACCTTC.